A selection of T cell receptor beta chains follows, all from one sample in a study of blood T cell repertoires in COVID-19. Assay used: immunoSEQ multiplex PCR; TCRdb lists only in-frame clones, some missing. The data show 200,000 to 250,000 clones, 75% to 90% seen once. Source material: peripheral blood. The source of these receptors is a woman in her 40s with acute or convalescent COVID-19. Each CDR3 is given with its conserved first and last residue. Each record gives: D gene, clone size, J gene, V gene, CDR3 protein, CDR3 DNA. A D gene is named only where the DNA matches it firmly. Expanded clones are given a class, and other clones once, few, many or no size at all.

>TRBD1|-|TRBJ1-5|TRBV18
CASSIDRGGQPQHF
TGTGCCAGCTCAATTGACAGGGGTGGTCAGCCCCAGCATTTT
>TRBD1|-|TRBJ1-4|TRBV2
CASSDMGQPNEKLFF
TGTGCCAGCAGTGACATGGGACAGCCTAATGAAAAACTGTTTTTT
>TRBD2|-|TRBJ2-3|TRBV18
CASSRLAGGPDTQYF
TGTGCCAGCTCGAGACTAGCGGGGGGCCCAGATACGCAGTATTTT
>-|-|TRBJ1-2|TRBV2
CASSEYAGRGYGYTF
TGTGCCAGCAGTGAATATGCAGGTCGGGGATATGGCTACACCTTC
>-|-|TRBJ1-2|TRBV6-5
CASTQTGNGYTF
TGTGCCAGCACCCAAACAGGGAATGGCTACACCTTC
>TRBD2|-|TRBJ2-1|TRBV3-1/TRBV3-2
CASSHGLADTNEQFF
TGTGCCAGCAGCCACGGACTAGCGGACACAAATGAGCAGTTCTTC
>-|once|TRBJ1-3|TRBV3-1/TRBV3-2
CASSQEERLTLGSGNTIYF
TGTGCCAGCAGCCAAGAAGAGCGGCTGACTCTGGGGTCTGGAAACACCATATATTTT
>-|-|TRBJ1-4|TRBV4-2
CASSQDGGGGRTNEKLFF
TGTGCCAGCAGCCAAGATGGGGGCGGGGGGCGAACTAATGAAAAACTGTTTTTT
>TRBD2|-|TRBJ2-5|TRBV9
CASSGGGSSGGQETQYF
TGTGCCAGCAGCGGAGGAGGGAGTTCGGGGGGTCAAGAGACCCAGTACTTC
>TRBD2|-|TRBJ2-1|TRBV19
CASSIAGRGGSFYNEQFF
TGTGCCAGTAGTATAGCTGGGCGGGGGGGTAGTTTTTACAATGAGCAGTTCTTC
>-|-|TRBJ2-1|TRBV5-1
CASSSSDRAHEQFF
TGCGCCAGCAGCTCATCCGACAGAGCCCATGAGCAGTTCTTC
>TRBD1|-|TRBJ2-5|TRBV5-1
CASSSGTGAETQYF
TGCGCCAGCAGCTCCGGGACAGGGGCCGAGACCCAGTACTTC
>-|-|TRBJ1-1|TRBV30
CAWSEGGNTEAFF
TGTGCCTGGAGTGAAGGGGGTAACACTGAAGCTTTCTTT
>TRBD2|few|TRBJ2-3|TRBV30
CAWSVQGASGGAKYF
TGTGCCTGGAGTGTACAAGGGGCTAGCGGGGGGGCTAAGTATTTT
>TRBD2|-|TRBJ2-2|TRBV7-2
CASSYLAGGTGELFF
TGTGCCAGCAGCTATCTAGCGGGGGGCACCGGGGAGCTGTTTTTT
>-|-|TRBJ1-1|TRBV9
CASSGQLNTEAFF
TGTGCCAGCAGCGGACAGCTGAACACTGAAGCTTTCTTT
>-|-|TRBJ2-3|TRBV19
CASIPRGRTDTQYF
TGTGCCAGTATCCCACGAGGGCGCACAGATACGCAGTATTTT
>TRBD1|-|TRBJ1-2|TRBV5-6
CASSLGQGASGPGYTF
TGTGCCAGCAGCCTAGGACAGGGCGCCTCAGGGCCAGGCTACACCTTC
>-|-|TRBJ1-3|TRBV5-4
CASSLAGGGGTIYF
TGTGCCAGCAGCTTGGCCGGGGGTGGGGGCACCATATATTTT
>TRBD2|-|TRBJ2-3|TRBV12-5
CASGPGLASDTQYF
TGTGCTAGTGGGCCGGGACTAGCCTCAGATACGCAGTATTTT
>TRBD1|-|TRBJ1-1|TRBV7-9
CASSPTGGLDTEAFF
TGTGCCAGCAGCCCGACAGGGGGCTTGGACACTGAAGCTTTCTTT
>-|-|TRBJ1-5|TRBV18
CASSPGTPTINQPQHF
TGTGCCAGCTCGCCTGGGACACCAACTATTAATCAGCCCCAGCATTTT
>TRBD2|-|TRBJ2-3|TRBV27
CASITSGGTSDTQYF
TGTGCCAGCATCACTAGCGGGGGGACCTCAGATACGCAGTATTTT
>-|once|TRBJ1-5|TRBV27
CASSFPGQPQHF
TGTGCCAGCAGTTTCCCGGGTCAGCCCCAGCATTTT
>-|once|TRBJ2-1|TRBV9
CASSVGGEGAYNEQFF
TGTGCCAGCAGCGTTGGAGGTGAGGGGGCCTACAATGAGCAGTTCTTC
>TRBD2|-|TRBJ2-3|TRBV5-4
CASSRTPSGGPLSTDTQYF
TGTGCCAGCAGCCGCACCCCTAGCGGGGGACCCCTAAGCACAGATACGCAGTATTTT
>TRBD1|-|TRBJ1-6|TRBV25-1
CATNVGTDYNSPLHF
TGTGCCACCAATGTAGGGACAGACTATAATTCACCCCTCCACTTT
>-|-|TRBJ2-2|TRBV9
CASNLGWNTGELFF
TGTGCCAGCAATCTGGGCTGGAACACCGGGGAGCTGTTTTTT
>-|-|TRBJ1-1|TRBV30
CAWVGSEAFF
TGTGCCTGGGTCGGTTCTGAAGCTTTCTTT
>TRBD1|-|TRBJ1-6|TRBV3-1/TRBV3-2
CASSQRDSRDSPLHF
TGTGCCAGCAGCCAGAGGGACAGTCGGGATTCACCCCTCCACTTT
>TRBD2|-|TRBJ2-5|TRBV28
CATQPGGEETQYF
TGTGCCACCCAACCGGGAGGGGAAGAGACCCAGTACTTC
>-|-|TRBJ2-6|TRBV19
CASKPGASSGANVLTF
TGTGCCAGTAAGCCAGGGGCGAGCTCTGGGGCCAACGTCCTGACTTTC
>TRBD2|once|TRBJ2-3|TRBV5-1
CASNGLAGGQDTQYF
TGCGCCAGCAATGGACTAGCGGGGGGGCAAGATACGCAGTATTTT
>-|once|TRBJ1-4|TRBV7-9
CASSFTGTNEKLFF
TGTGCCAGCAGCTTTACAGGGACTAATGAAAAACTGTTTTTT
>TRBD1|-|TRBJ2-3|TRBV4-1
CASSQGAGGARDTQYF
TGCGCCAGCAGCCAAGGGGCAGGGGGCGCGAGAGATACGCAGTATTTT
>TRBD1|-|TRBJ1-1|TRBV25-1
CATSRTGGKNTEAFF
TGTGCCACCTCCCGGACAGGGGGCAAGAACACTGAAGCTTTCTTT
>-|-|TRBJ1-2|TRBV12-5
CASGLAAGRYGYTF
TGTGCTAGTGGTTTGGCGGCGGGGCGCTATGGCTACACCTTC
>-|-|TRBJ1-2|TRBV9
CASSVEAGSGYTF
TGTGCCAGCAGCGTAGAGGCGGGGTCCGGCTACACCTTC
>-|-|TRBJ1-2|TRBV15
CATSRERDGYTF
TGTGCCACCAGCAGAGAGAGAGATGGCTACACCTTC
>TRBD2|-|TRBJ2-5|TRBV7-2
CASSRAGGPETQYF
TGTGCCAGCAGCCGGGCGGGGGGGCCGGAGACCCAGTACTTC
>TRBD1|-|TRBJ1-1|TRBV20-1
CSASRRTGGATEAFF
TGCAGTGCTAGTAGGCGGACAGGGGGGGCCACTGAAGCTTTCTTT
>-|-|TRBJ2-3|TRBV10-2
CASSDFAGWVSDTQYF
TGCGCCAGCAGTGATTTCGCAGGGTGGGTTTCAGATACGCAGTATTTT